These T cell receptor beta chains were read from a single sample in a study of T-cell reconstitution after alpha-beta-depleted transplantation in children. MiXCR, run by TCRdb on the PCR reads, gives a single entry per CDR3 protein. The sample contains hundreds of thousands of distinct CDR3 sequences, under 15% of which appear only once. The input for sequencing was PBMCs, mostly from graft donor cells, taken 360 days after TCRalphabeta/CD19-depleted stem cell transplant. The source of these receptors is a male patient aged 10-17 years who had a stem cell transplant for acute myeloid leukemia, so the T cells may come from the graft donor. CDR3s include the opening cysteine and the closing phenylalanine or tryptophan. A D gene is named only where the DNA matches it firmly. Clone sizes are given selectively: once, few, many, or a class where the clone is expanded.

j_gene	abundance	v_gene	d_gene	CDR3nt	CDR3aa
TRBJ2-2	many	TRBV29-1	NA	TGCAGCGTTCGATCTGGAAACGGGGAGCTGTTTTTT	CSVRSGNGELFF
TRBJ1-6	few	TRBV7-9	NA	TGTGCCAGCAGCTTACGTCCTGGGGAATTCACCCTCCACTTT	CASSLRPGEFTLHF
TRBJ2-1	many	TRBV3-1	NA	TGTGCCAGCAGCCTCCCAGGGGGGCCCTACAATGAGCAGTTCTTC	CASSLPGGPYNEQFF
TRBJ2-1	few	TRBV12-3/TRBV12-4	TRBD2	TGTGCCAGCAGCCCCCAGCGGGAGGGTTACAATGAGCAGTTCTTC	CASSPQREGYNEQFF
TRBJ2-1	many	TRBV5-1	TRBD2	TGCGCCAGCAGCTTGGCCCTAGCGGGAGGTTACGATGAGCAGTTCTTC	CASSLALAGGYDEQFF
TRBJ2-1	NA	TRBV19	TRBD2	TGTGCCACCCTAGCTGGGGGGGGAGCCTACAATGAGCAGTTCTTC	CATLAGGGAYNEQFF
TRBJ2-7	many	TRBV10-3	NA	TGTGCCATCAGTGAAGAGCGGTCCTACGAGCAGTACTTC	CAISEERSYEQYF
TRBJ2-2	many	TRBV15	NA	TGTGCCACCAGCAGAGATTTGGGAGACACCGGGGAGCTGTTTTTT	CATSRDLGDTGELFF
TRBJ1-1	few	TRBV14	NA	TGTGCCAGCAGCCTTGGGAGGGAAGAGGATTCAGACACTGAAGCTTTCTTT	CASSLGREEDSDTEAFF
TRBJ2-5	NA	TRBV29-1	TRBD2	TGCAGCGTTGTAGGGAGCGGGAGTGGTCAAGAGACCCAGTACTTC	CSVVGSGSGQETQYF
TRBJ2-1	many	TRBV3-1	TRBD1	TGTGCCAGCAGCCAAGACGGGACAGGGGGCGGCGATGAGCAGTTCTTC	CASSQDGTGGGDEQFF
TRBJ2-1	many	TRBV7-2	TRBD1	TGTGCCAGCAGCTTTGTGGGGACAGGGTGGAATGAGCAGTTCTTC	CASSFVGTGWNEQFF
TRBJ2-3	many	TRBV12-3/TRBV12-4	NA	TGTGCCAGCAGTACAGCGGGCGCCAGCACAGATACGCAGTATTTT	CASSTAGASTDTQYF
TRBJ2-1	NA	TRBV12-3/TRBV12-4	NA	TGTGCCAGCACCAATAACGGGAATATAGTGTGGGAGGACGGAAATGAGCAGTTCTTC	CASTNNGNIVWEDGNEQFF
TRBJ2-5	few	TRBV7-9	NA	TGTGCCAGCAGCTTATATGACAGGCAGACCCAGTACTTC	CASSLYDRQTQYF
TRBJ2-3	few	TRBV20-1	NA	TGCAGTGCTTTACGGAGCACAGATACGCAGTATTTT	CSALRSTDTQYF
TRBJ1-2	few	TRBV20-1	NA	TGCAGTGCTAGAGTGAAGGATCATCCCTTC	CSARVKDHPF
TRBJ1-2	NA	TRBV7-9	NA	TGTGCCAGCAGCATCGGGGGGAGAGGCTATGGCTACACCTTC	CASSIGGRGYGYTF
TRBJ2-1	few	TRBV20-1	TRBD2	TGCAGTGAGACTAGCGGGCGCTACAATGAGCAGTTCTTC	CSETSGRYNEQFF
TRBJ2-5	many	TRBV12-3/TRBV12-4	TRBD2	TGTGCCAGTTTTGTAGCGGGAGTACAAGAGACCCAGTACTTC	CASFVAGVQETQYF
TRBJ1-2	few	TRBV12-3/TRBV12-4	NA	TGTGCCAGCAGTTTGGGAACCCGGACGGAGAGCTACACCTTC	CASSLGTRTESYTF
TRBJ2-7	many	TRBV6-2/TRBV6-3	TRBD2	TGTGCCAGCAGTTACGCGGGAGGGCCCTCCTACGAGCAGTACTTC	CASSYAGGPSYEQYF
TRBJ2-5	many	TRBV11-1	NA	TGTGCCAGCAGCTTAGAGGTGAAAGGCCGACTGGCCCCGGGGCAAGAGACCCAGTACTTC	CASSLEVKGRLAPGQETQYF